Listed here is a single T cell receptor beta chain. This sample was included in a study of blood T cell repertoires in COVID-19. Background on the study: The United States, Italy and Spain provided the acute and convalescent COVID-19 samples.

This CDR3 has 15 amino acids. V was clipped by 2 bases and J by 8 bases; unmatched bases: 5. Germline V gene sequence: CDR1 SGHTA, CDR2 FQGNSA. Authors' analysis steps: The authors estimated nucleated cell counts from reference gene primer amplification. Profiled with immunoSEQ multiplex PCR; TCRdb holds only in-frame clones, not every one. V and J calls and clone size come straight from that table; D and trimming were deduced from the DNA. The sample holds some 330,000 clones, approximately 89% seen once. Cohorts were based on clinical histories the participants reported. The chain is built from TRBV7-2 and TRBJ2-1; 11 nucleotides line up with TRBD2. The sequencing sample was made of PBMCs or T cells enriched from blood (not recorded which). The clonotype originates from a man between 35 and 55 years old in a cohort exposed to, infected with or recovered from COVID-19 (not recorded which). CDR3 sequence: CASSLWGGLADEQFF. DNA of the CDR3: TGTGCCAGCAGCTTATGGGGGGGACTAGCGGATGAGCAGTTCTTC.